What follows are 18 T cell receptor beta chains derived from one specimen sequenced in a study of T cells in Graves' hyperthyroidism and ophthalmopathy. RNA transcripts served as the template for amplifying TCR beta CDR3 regions. A set of HTBI primers served as the primers for a first-round RT-PCR of the TCR CDR3. TCRdb independently ran MiXCR on the multiplex PCR reads; one entry per CDR3 protein. The table records fewer than 650,000 distinct CDR3 sequences, roughly 15% of them present only once. Sequenced sample: blood. These receptors came from a middle-aged woman with Graves' hyperthyroidism.

At least ten counts were recorded for this clonotype. The chain carries TRBV12-3 or TRBV12-4 and TRBJ1-5, with D possibly matching TRBD1 (5 bases). The CDR3 has 14 residues. V lost 0 bases and J 7 bases, leaving 10 bases between the germline ends. The CDR3 loop reads CASSLALREQPQHF. As DNA, the CDR3 is TGTGCCAGCAGTTTAGCGCTCAGGGAACAGCCCCAGCATTTT.

Here the CDR3 reads CASSPAGSSSYEQYF. In DNA, the CDR3 is TGTGCCAGCAGCCCGGCCGGGAGTTCCTCCTACGAGCAGTACTTC. The gene calls are TRBV7-2 and TRBJ2-7; TRBD2 is a possible D gene (6 bases). V was pared by 5 bases and J by 0 bases, with 14 bases between. Germline CDR1 and CDR2: SGHTA and FQGNSA. The CDR3 extends over 15 amino acids. Complete variable domain (other parts from reference TRBV7-2 and TRBJ2-7): GAGVSQSPSNKVTEKGKDVELRCDPISGHTALYWYRQSLGQGLEFLIYFQGNSAPDKSGLPSDRFSAERTGGSVSTLTIQRTQQEDSAVYLCASSPAGSSSYEQYFGPGTRLTVT.

This chain uses TRBV14 with TRBJ2-5; 8 bases are a match to TRBD1. Trimming at V came to 0 bases and at J to 5 bases, leaving 8 bases not matched to a gene. CDR1 is SGHDN and CDR2 is FVKESK in the germline V gene. The CDR3 sequence is 16 residues long. CDR3 sequence (DNA): TGTGCCAGCAGCCAAGATTGGGGACAGGAGGTTGAGACCCAGTACTTC. It codes for CASSQDWGQEVETQYF.

The rearrangement joins TRBV6-1 to TRBJ2-3; TRBD2 agrees at 13 bases. This CDR3 comprises 15 residues. Trimming cost V 7 bases and J 3 bases; bases outside gene matches: 4. Germline V gene sequence: CDR1 MNHNS, CDR2 SASEGT. CDR3 nucleotides: TGTGCCAGCACCGAACTAGCGGGAGGGACAGATACGCAGTATTTT. As protein: CASTELAGGTDTQYF.

This clonotype has ten or more counts. The V call is TRBV27, the J call TRBJ1-5, with a tentative D call TRBD1 (5 bases). Germline CDR1 reads MNHEY; CDR2 reads SMNVEV (reference sequence). V lost 3 bases, J lost 4 bases, and 10 bases lay in between. The CDR3 spans 14 residues. The CDR3, as DNA: TGTGCCAGCAGTTTCGCGACAGATAATCAGCCCCAGCATTTT. Translation: CASSFATDNQPQHF.

The chain carries TRBV28 and TRBJ1-5; no firm D call. V lost 9 bases to trimming and J lost 4 bases, with 19 bases between them. Germline assignment: CDR1 MDHEN and CDR2 SYDVKM. The CDR3 consists of 15 residues. The chain's CDR3 is CASSIVRHRNQPQHF. The CDR3 nucleotides are TGTGCCAGTAGTATAGTGAGACATCGGAATCAGCCCCAGCATTTT.

With regard to this clonotype: It may be a read error: a sequence one base away is much more abundant. The rearrangement links TRBV5-1 to TRBJ2-1; 8 bases map to TRBD2. This CDR3 has 15 residues. Germline loops: CDR1 SGHRS, CDR2 YFSETQ. The CDR3 spells CASSTRAGAYNGQFF. In nucleotides, the CDR3 is TGCGCCAGCAGCACGCGAGCGGGAGCCTACAATGGGCAGTTCTTC.

Here the CDR3 DNA reads TGTGCCAGCAGTGGACAGGGGAGGTCCTACAATGAGCAGTTCTTC. Translating gives CASSGQGRSYNEQFF. V usage is TRBV2 and J usage is TRBJ2-1; 8 positions agree with TRBD1. This CDR3 spans 15 amino acids. V was clipped by 4 bases and J by 1 base; unmatched bases: 3. The germline gives CDR1 SNHLY, CDR2 FYNNEI.

This clonotype was recorded many times. The chain has TRBV11-2 and TRBJ2-7; D is perhaps TRBD1 or TRBD2 (5 bases each). V shed 5 bases and J shed 2 bases, with 16 bases lying between them. CDR1 SGHAT and CDR2 FQNNGV come from the germline V gene. This CDR3 comprises 15 residues. Written as DNA, the CDR3 is TGTGCCAGCAGCGATGTTCCGGGACGGCCCTACGAGCAGTACTTC. It codes for CASSDVPGRPYEQYF.

This clonotype turned up a few times. The chain couples TRBV7-2 to TRBJ2-7, with TRBD2 matching over 14 bases. This CDR3 is 16 amino acids long. V lost 4 bases and J lost 5; bases outside the gene matches: 7. Germline CDR1 and CDR2: SGHTA and FQGNSA. The CDR3 DNA sequence: TGTGCCAGCAGCTCCCGACTAGCGGGAGGGCCGAACGAGCAGTACTTC. Amino acids: CASSSRLAGGPNEQYF.

Ten or more counts support this clonotype. The V and J genes are TRBV7-9 and TRBJ2-7; 7 bases are shared with TRBD1. The trim removed 8 bases at V and 0 bases at J, leaving 10 bases unmatched. The CDR3 has 15 residues. Germline CDR1 and CDR2: SEHNR and FQNEAQ (reference sequence). The CDR3 protein is CASDGPGQSSYEQYF. DNA for the CDR3: TGTGCCAGCGACGGCCCGGGACAGAGCTCCTACGAGCAGTACTTC.

This clonotype showed up many times. The CDR3: CASLNGQGKNQPQHF. In nucleotides, the CDR3 is TGTGCCAGCCTTAATGGGCAGGGTAAAAACCAGCCCCAGCATTTT. The rearrangement links TRBV28 to TRBJ1-5; tentatively, D is TRBD1 (5 bases). The CDR3 loop spans 15 amino acids. V lost 8 bases and J 7 bases, leaving 21 bases between the germline ends. Germline CDR1 reads MDHEN; CDR2 reads SYDVKM.

The V and J genes are TRBV7-8 and TRBJ2-1; the match to TRBD1 covers 9 bases. With V trimmed by 5 bases and J by 4 bases, 9 bases remained unmatched. Germline CDR1 reads SGHVS; CDR2 reads FQNEAQ. The CDR3 contains 16 residues. The CDR3 spells CASSAPGTGLYNEQFF. For the CDR3, the DNA is TGTGCCAGCAGCGCACCCGGGACAGGGCTGTACAATGAGCAGTTCTTC.

This clonotype appeared many times. V usage is TRBV20-1 and J usage is TRBJ2-5; no clear D gene. The germline V gene has CDR1 DFQATT and CDR2 SNEGSKA (reference sequence). The CDR3 covers 17 residues. Trimming cost V 0 bases and J 3 bases, with 20 bases left between them. The CDR3 coding sequence is TGCAGTGCTAGAGATCAAATGGGCCGGAGAGCGAAAGAGACCCAGTACTTC. This encodes CSARDQMGRRAKETQYF.

The sample holds many counts of this clonotype. The chain carries TRBV7-9 and TRBJ2-5, with D maybe TRBD1 (6 bases). Per the germline V gene, CDR1 is SEHNR and CDR2 is FQNEAQ (reference sequence). V was trimmed by 8 bases and J by 0 bases, leaving 10 bases between them. There are 13 residues in the CDR3. CDR3 sequence: CASGQPYQETQYF. CDR3 nucleotide sequence: TGTGCCAGCGGACAGCCGTACCAAGAGACCCAGTACTTC.

This clonotype was detected many times. The chain uses TRBV11-3 and TRBJ2-1; 13 nucleotides align to TRBD2. From germline, CDR1 is SGHNT and CDR2 YENEEA. CDR3 size: 15 residues. V shed 8 bases, J shed 0 bases, and the junction held 1 base outside the gene matches. The DNA of the CDR3 is TGTGCCAGCGGACTAGCGGGAGACTCCTACAATGAGCAGTTCTTC. It encodes CASGLAGDSYNEQFF.

The chain uses TRBV4-1 and TRBJ1-2; no clear D gene. The CDR3 length is 16 residues. The V end was cut by 1 base, the J end by 4 bases, with 16 bases between. Germline V CDR1 and CDR2: MGHRA, YSYEKL. CDR3 in amino acids: CASSQGTASDRYGYTF. For the CDR3, the DNA is TGCGCCAGCAGCCAAGGAACCGCGTCGGATCGCTATGGCTACACCTTC.

The V gene is TRBV6-1, the J gene TRBJ1-1, with 7 nucleotides matching TRBD1. CDR1 MNHNS and CDR2 SASEGT come from the germline V gene. The V gene end was trimmed by 8 bases and the J gene end by 2 bases; junction bases not matched to a gene: 5. The CDR3 loop spans 13 amino acids. The CDR3 protein is CASLGQVNTEAFF. The CDR3 DNA reads TGTGCCAGCCTTGGACAGGTCAACACTGAAGCTTTCTTT.